The 3 T cell receptor beta chains given below trace back to one sample, sequenced in a study of Ad26.COV2.S vaccination and SARS-CoV-2 variants. The protocol was immunoSEQ multiplex PCR, while the TCRdb copy is restricted to in-frame clones and leaves out a portion. Here the sample spans approximately 140,000 clones, 70% to 90% being singletons. The material sequenced was peripheral blood, taken after recovery from COVID-19. These receptors were collected from a human donor who had recovered from COVID-19.

The rearrangement uses TRBV7-2 and TRBJ1-2; D is undetermined. Germline V lookup: CDR1 SGHTA, CDR2 FQGNSA. The CDR3 length is 17 residues. V lost 2 bases, J lost 8 bases, and 24 bases lay in between. The CDR3 sequence is CASSLKILEGRIIGYTF. The DNA for the CDR3 is TGTGCCAGCAGCTTAAAAATCCTGGAGGGCAGGATAATAGGCTACACCTTC.

This clone was observed a handful of times. The CDR3 DNA reads TGCGCCAGCAGCTCCACGACAGGGTGGAACTATGGCTACACCTTC. It codes for CASSSTTGWNYGYTF. The chain is built from TRBV5-1 and TRBJ1-2; 7 bases match TRBD1. Losses at the gene ends were 3 bases for V and 2 bases for J; bases not matched to a gene: 7. Germline-derived CDR1 and CDR2 are SGHRS and YFSETQ. The CDR3 totals 15 residues.

This chain links TRBV19 with TRBJ1-5; no reliable D call. V was pared by 5 bases and J by 0 bases, with 8 bases between. This CDR3 is 14 amino acids long. Germline CDR1 is LNHDA and CDR2 is SQIVND (reference sequence). Written as DNA, the CDR3 is TGTGCCAGTAGTGCCTTGCCTAGCAATCAGCCCCAGCATTTT. It codes for CASSALPSNQPQHF.